The sequence of this T cell receptor (beta chain) was determined in a study of patients and donors after allogeneic stem cell transplantation. The length of the CDR3 is 13 residues. The germline gives CDR1 SNHLY, CDR2 FYNNEI. The V segment lost 10 bases and the J segment 0 bases; nucleotides outside the gene matches: 4. TCRdb reprocessed the RT-PCR reads with MiXCR, giving one entry per CDR3 protein. Among 9,000 to 15,000 distinct CDR3 sequences listed, less than 25% were seen once. This receptor was taken from a human donor who was either an allogeneic HSCT recipient or a stem cell or donor lymphocyte infusion donor (not recorded which). It is not recorded whose cells these are; they may come from a transplant donor. The specimen sequenced was blood, either unsorted or a sorted T cell fraction (not recorded which). The J gene is TRBJ1-1, the V gene TRBV2, with TRBD1 matching 8 bases. In nucleotides, the CDR3 is TGTGCCACCGGACAGGGATTGAACACTGAAGCTTTCTTT. Protein sequence: CATGQGLNTEAFF.